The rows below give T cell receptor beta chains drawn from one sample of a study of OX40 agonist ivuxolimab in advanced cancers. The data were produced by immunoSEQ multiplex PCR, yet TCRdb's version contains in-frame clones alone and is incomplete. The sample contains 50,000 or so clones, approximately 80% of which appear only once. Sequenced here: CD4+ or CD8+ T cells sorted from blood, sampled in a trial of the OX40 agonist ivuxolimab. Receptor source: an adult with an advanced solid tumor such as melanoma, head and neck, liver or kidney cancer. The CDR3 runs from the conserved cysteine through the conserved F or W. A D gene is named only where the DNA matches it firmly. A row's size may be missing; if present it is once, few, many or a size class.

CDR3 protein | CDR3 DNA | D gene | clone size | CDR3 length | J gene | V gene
CASSDLGGGFNQPQHF | TGTGCCAGTAGTGATCTGGGAGGAGGGTTTAATCAGCCCCAGCATTTT | - | - | 16 | TRBJ1-5 | TRBV19
CASSPIAGVTYEQYF | TGTGCCAGCAGCCCAATAGCGGGAGTGACCTACGAGCAGTACTTC | TRBD2 | once | 15 | TRBJ2-7 | TRBV7-9
CASSLGSGGLGYGYTF | TGCGCCAGCAGCTTGGGATCTGGGGGATTGGGCTATGGCTACACCTTC | - | once | 16 | TRBJ1-2 | TRBV5-1
CASSLGYRLASNTGELFF | TGTGCCAGCAGCTTAGGGTACCGACTAGCCTCGAACACCGGGGAGCTGTTTTTT | TRBD2 | - | 18 | TRBJ2-2 | TRBV7-3
CASSPRTGVGTEAFF | TGCGCCAGCAGCCCGCGGACAGGGGTTGGCACTGAAGCTTTCTTT | TRBD1 | - | 15 | TRBJ1-1 | TRBV4-1
CASSVWGYLTEAFF | TGTGCCAGCAGCGTTTGGGGATATCTCACTGAAGCTTTCTTT | - | - | 14 | TRBJ1-1 | TRBV28
CASGVSGANEKLFF | TGTGCCAGCGGGGTGTCTGGGGCAAATGAAAAACTGTTTTTT | - | - | 14 | TRBJ1-4 | TRBV27
CASSLGGNEKLFF | TGTGCCAGCAGCTTGGGCGGGAATGAAAAACTGTTTTTT | - | - | 13 | TRBJ1-4 | TRBV5-4
CASSPVSQIRVEQFF | TGCGCCAGCAGTCCGGTCTCGCAGATCCGGGTCGAGCAGTTCTTC | - | - | 15 | TRBJ2-1 | TRBV5-1
CASTSWRLNTGELFF | TGTGCCAGCACCTCATGGCGGCTGAACACCGGGGAGCTGTTTTTT | - | - | 15 | TRBJ2-2 | TRBV11-3
CASSFLLAGVRNEQFF | TGTGCCAGCAGTTTCCTCTTAGCGGGAGTTCGCAATGAGCAGTTCTTC | TRBD2 | once | 16 | TRBJ2-1 | TRBV27
CASSTRRGTGDEQFF | TGTGCCAGCAGTACGAGGCGAGGCACAGGGGATGAGCAGTTCTTC | TRBD1 | - | 15 | TRBJ2-1 | TRBV28
CASSLEGTSGRSQFF | TGCGCCAGCAGCTTGGAAGGGACTAGCGGTCGTTCCCAGTTCTTC | TRBD2 | - | 15 | TRBJ2-1 | TRBV5-1
CASSLTEQGMYEQYF | TGTGCCAGCTCACTGACCGAGCAGGGGATGTACGAGCAGTACTTC | - | few | 15 | TRBJ2-7 | TRBV18
CASRPAGGYEQYF | TGTGCCAGCAGACCCGCGGGGGGGTACGAGCAGTACTTC | TRBD2 | - | 13 | TRBJ2-7 | TRBV6-9
CSGGRAVGQFF | TGCAGTGGCGGGAGGGCCGTTGGGCAGTTCTTC | TRBD2 | - | 11 | TRBJ2-1 | TRBV20-1
CASSVTAAAYEQYF | TGTGCCAGCAGTGTAACTGCGGCCGCCTACGAGCAGTACTTC | - | - | 14 | TRBJ2-7 | TRBV2
CASRTGQNTEAFF | TGCGCCAGCAGGACGGGACAGAACACTGAAGCTTTCTTT | - | few | 13 | TRBJ1-1 | TRBV10-2
CASSLNPNTEAFF | TGTGCCAGCAGCTTGAACCCGAACACTGAAGCTTTCTTT | - | - | 13 | TRBJ1-1 | TRBV5-4
CATSTRQGPYNEQFF | TGTGCCACCAGCACCAGACAGGGACCCTACAATGAGCAGTTCTTC | TRBD1 | once | 15 | TRBJ2-1 | TRBV15
CASSRGGSGQETQYF | TGTGCCAGCAGCCGGGGGGGGTCCGGTCAGGAGACCCAGTACTTC | TRBD2 | - | 15 | TRBJ2-5 | TRBV2
CASSQDPGNRNQPQHF | TGCGCCAGCAGCCAAGATCCGGGGAATCGCAATCAGCCCCAGCATTTT | - | once | 16 | TRBJ1-5 | TRBV4-1